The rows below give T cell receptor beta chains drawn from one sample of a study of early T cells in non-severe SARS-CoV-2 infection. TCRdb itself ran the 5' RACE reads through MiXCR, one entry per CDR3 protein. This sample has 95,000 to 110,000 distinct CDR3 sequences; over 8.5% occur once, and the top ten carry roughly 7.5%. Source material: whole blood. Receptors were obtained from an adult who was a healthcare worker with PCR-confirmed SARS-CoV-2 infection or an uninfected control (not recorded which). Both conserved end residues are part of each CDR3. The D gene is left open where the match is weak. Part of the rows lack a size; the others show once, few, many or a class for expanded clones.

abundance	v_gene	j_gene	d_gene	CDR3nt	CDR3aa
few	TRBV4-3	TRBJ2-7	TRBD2	TGCGCCAGCAGCCAAGACGGGAGGGCCTACGAGCAGTACTTC	CASSQDGRAYEQYF
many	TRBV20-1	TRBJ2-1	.	TGCAGTGCTGCCCACCGGGCCCTCAATGAGCAGTTCTTC	CSAAHRALNEQFF
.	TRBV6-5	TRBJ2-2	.	TGTGCCAGCGGGACCGGGACACCGAACACCGGGGAGCTGTTTTTT	CASGTGTPNTGELFF
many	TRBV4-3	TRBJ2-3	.	TGCGCCAGCAGCCAGGCGAGCGGAGCGGATACGCAGTATTTT	CASSQASGADTQYF
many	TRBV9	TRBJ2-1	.	TGTGCCAGCAGCTCGATAGCCGATGAGCAGTTCTTC	CASSSIADEQFF
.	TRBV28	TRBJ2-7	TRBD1	TGTGCCAGCAGTCGACAGGGGGCTCCGTACGAGCAGTACTTC	CASSRQGAPYEQYF
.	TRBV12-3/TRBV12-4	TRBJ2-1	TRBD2	TGTGTCAGCAGAAGACTAGCGGGAGGGTTGGATGAGCAGTTCTTC	CVSRRLAGGLDEQFF
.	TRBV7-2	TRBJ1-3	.	TGTGCCAGCAGCACACAAGGACTCTCTGGAAACACCATATATTTT	CASSTQGLSGNTIYF
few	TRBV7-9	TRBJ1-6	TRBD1	TGTGCCAGCAGCTTAAATGGACAGGGTAATTCACCCCTCCACTTT	CASSLNGQGNSPLHF
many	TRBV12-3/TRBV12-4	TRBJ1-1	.	TGTGCCAGCAGAGATAGACTCATGAACACTGAAGCTTTCTTT	CASRDRLMNTEAFF
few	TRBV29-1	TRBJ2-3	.	TGCAGCGTTAGGGGGACCCTTAGCACAGATACGCAGTATTTT	CSVRGTLSTDTQYF
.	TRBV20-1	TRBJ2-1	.	TGCAGTGCTAGGGACCCCTACAATGAGCAGTTCTTC	CSARDPYNEQFF
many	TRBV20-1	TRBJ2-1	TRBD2	TGCAGTGTCACACCCGGGACTAGCGGCCATGAGCAGTTCTTC	CSVTPGTSGHEQFF
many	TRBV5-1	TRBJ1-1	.	TGCGCCAGCAGCGCTGGACGGATAAACACTGAAGCTTTCTTT	CASSAGRINTEAFF
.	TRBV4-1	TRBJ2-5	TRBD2	TGCGCCAGCAGCCAAGTCGGCGGGGGGCGCGGGGAAGAGACCCAGTACTTC	CASSQVGGGRGEETQYF
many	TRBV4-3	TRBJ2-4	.	TGCGCCAGCAGCCACCTCCCGCACCTCCGCCAACTAGCAGAACCCCCTCTAGCCAAAAACATTCAGTACTTC	CASSHLPHLRQLAEPPLAKNIQYF
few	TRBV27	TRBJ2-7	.	TGTGCCAGCAGTTTCGGGGGTCCCTACGTCGGTGAGCAGTACTTC	CASSFGGPYVGEQYF
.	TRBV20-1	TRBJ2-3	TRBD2	TGCAGTGCTAGAGCGGGAGGTGCGGCAGATACGCAGTATTTT	CSARAGGAADTQYF
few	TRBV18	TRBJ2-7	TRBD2	TGTGCCAGCTCGCTACTAGCGGAGGGTTACGAGCAGTACTTC	CASSLLAEGYEQYF
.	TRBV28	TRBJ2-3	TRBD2	TGTGCCAGCAGAGTAGCGGGAGCCACAGGGACGCAGTATTTT	CASRVAGATGTQYF
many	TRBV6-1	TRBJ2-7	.	TGTGCCAGCAGGGATCCTAGCGTCTCCTACGAGCAGTACTTC	CASRDPSVSYEQYF
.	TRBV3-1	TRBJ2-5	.	TGTGCCAGCAGCCCCCAGAAAGAGACCCAGTACTTC	CASSPQKETQYF
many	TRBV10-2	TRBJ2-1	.	TGCGCCAGCAAGGGGGGAAATACCTACAATGAGCAGTTCTTC	CASKGGNTYNEQFF
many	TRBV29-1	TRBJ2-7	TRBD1	TGCAGCGTCTCAGTGGGACAGGGTTTTGGGTACGAGCAGTACTTC	CSVSVGQGFGYEQYF
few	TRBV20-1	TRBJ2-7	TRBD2	TGCAGTGTCCTGACTAGCGGGAGCTACGAGCAGTACTTC	CSVLTSGSYEQYF
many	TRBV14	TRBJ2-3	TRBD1	TGTGCCAGCAGCCCTCGTTTCTGGACAGGGCCCACAGATACGCAGTATTTT	CASSPRFWTGPTDTQYF
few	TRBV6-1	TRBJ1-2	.	TGTGCCAGCGTCGTAACCCCACTGGGCTATGGCTACACCTTC	CASVVTPLGYGYTF
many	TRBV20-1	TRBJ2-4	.	TGCAGTGCTAGACGAAACATTCAGTACTTC	CSARRNIQYF
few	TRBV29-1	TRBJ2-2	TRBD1	TGCAGCGTTTCTCAGGGGGACACCGGGGAGCTGTTTTTT	CSVSQGDTGELFF
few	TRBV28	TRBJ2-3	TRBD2	TGTGCCAGCAGCCGACGGACTAGTTTAACAGATACGCAGTATTTT	CASSRRTSLTDTQYF
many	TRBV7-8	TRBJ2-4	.	TGTGCCAGCAGCCTGGACCTAGCCACCAAAAACATTCAGTACTTC	CASSLDLATKNIQYF
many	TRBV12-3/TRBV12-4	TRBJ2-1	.	TGTGCCAGCAGTTTAGGGGATGAGCAGTTCTTC	CASSLGDEQFF
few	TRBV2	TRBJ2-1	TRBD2	TGTGCCAGCAGTGGAGAGGACAGTACGACTAGCGGATACAATGAGCAGTTCTTC	CASSGEDSTTSGYNEQFF
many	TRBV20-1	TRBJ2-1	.	TGCAGTGCTAGATTGGGTGGCGGGGCCTACAATGAGCAGTTCTTC	CSARLGGGAYNEQFF
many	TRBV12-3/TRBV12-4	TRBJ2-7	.	TGTGCCAGCAGGCAAAAAGGGACTTCATACGAGCAGTACTTC	CASRQKGTSYEQYF
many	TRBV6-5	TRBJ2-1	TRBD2	TGTGCCAGCAGCCCCAGCGGGAACTCCTACAATGAGCAGTTCTTC	CASSPSGNSYNEQFF
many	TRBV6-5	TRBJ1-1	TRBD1	TGTGCCAGCAGTTACTCACAGGGGGCTGGCACTGAAGCTTTCTTT	CASSYSQGAGTEAFF
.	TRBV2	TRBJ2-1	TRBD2	TGTGCCAGTAGGGGAGGGACCGCTGTCAATGAGCAGTTCTTC	CASRGGTAVNEQFF
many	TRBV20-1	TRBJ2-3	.	TGCAGTGCCCCGGATAGCGGAGGAGGAGATACGCAGTATTTT	CSAPDSGGGDTQYF
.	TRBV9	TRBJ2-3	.	TGTGCCAGCAGCGTAGAAGGGAGCACAGATACGCAGTATTTT	CASSVEGSTDTQYF
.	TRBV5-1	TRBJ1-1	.	TGCGCCAGCTCGAAAGGCAACCTTGAAGCTTTCTTT	CASSKGNLEAFF